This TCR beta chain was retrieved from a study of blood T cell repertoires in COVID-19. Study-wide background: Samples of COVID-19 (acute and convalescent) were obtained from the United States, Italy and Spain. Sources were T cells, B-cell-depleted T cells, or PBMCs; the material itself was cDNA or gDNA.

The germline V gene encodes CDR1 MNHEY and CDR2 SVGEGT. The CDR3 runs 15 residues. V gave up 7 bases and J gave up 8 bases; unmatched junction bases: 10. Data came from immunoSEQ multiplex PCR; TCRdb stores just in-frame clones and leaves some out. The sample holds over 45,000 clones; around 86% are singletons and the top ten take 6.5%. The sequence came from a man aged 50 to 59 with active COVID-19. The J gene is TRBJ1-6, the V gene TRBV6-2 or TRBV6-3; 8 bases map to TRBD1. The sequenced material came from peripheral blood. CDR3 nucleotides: TGTGCCAGCACCCCGATCGGGACAGGTTATTCACCCCTCCACTTT. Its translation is CASTPIGTGYSPLHF.